This entry lists 21 T cell receptor beta chains sequenced from one sample in a study of Graves' ophthalmopathy and Graves' hyperthyroidism. RNA transcripts yielded amplified TCR beta CDR3 regions. HTBI primers primed a first-round RT-PCR, and a second-round multiplex PCR followed. TCRdb re-called the multiplex PCR reads with MiXCR, one entry per CDR3 protein. The data show over a million distinct CDR3 sequences, about two fifths seen once. Sequenced material: peripheral blood or thyroid tissue (not recorded which). The receptors were gathered from an adult man with Graves' hyperthyroidism.

This clonotype occurred a few times. The chain carries TRBV7-2 and TRBJ1-2; TRBD1 aligns across 8 bases. CDR3 length: 17 residues. V dropped 5 bases and J dropped 4; count of bases not matched to a gene: 15. Germline V lookup: CDR1 SGHTA, CDR2 FQGNSA. The CDR3 region has the DNA TGTGCCAGCAGCCCCCAGGGACAGGCATCGAGTATCTATGGCTACACCTTC. Protein sequence: CASSPQGQASSIYGYTF.

This clonotype turned up a few times. The chain links TRBV30 to TRBJ1-1; D remains ambiguous. The CDR3 sequence is 11 residues long. The ends were cut back, 5 bases at V and 4 bases at J, with 8 bases in the middle. Germline V gene data show CDR1 as GTSNPN and CDR2 as SVGIG (reference sequence). The CDR3 here is CAWGPGTEAFF. The CDR3 region has the DNA TGTGCCTGGGGACCGGGCACTGAAGCTTTCTTT.

For this clonotype: Its ends do not fully match the called genes, so a read error is possible. The V call is TRBV10-2, the J call TRBJ1-1, with TRBD1 as a possible D gene (6 bases). This CDR3 comprises 14 residues. Germline V gene sequence: CDR1 WSHSY, CDR2 SAAADI. The CDR3 DNA sequence: TGTGCCAGCAGCGGGGACACGACGAACACTGAAGCTTTCTTT. It yields the protein CASSGDTTNTEAFF.

This clonotype appeared a few times. This rearrangement joins TRBV7-2 to TRBJ2-7; TRBD2 aligns across 11 bases. V dropped 5 bases and J dropped 3; count of bases not matched to a gene: 18. The length of the CDR3 is 19 residues. Germline CDR1 is SGHTA and CDR2 is FQGNSA. CDR3 region: CASSHPKGVRLAGIYEQYF. The CDR3 DNA reads as TGTGCCAGCAGCCACCCAAAGGGGGTCCGACTAGCGGGGATCTACGAGCAGTACTTC.

About this clonotype: One end of the junction is discordant with germline, which a read error may explain. V gene TRBV29-1 combines with J gene TRBJ2-6; tentative D call: TRBD2 (6 bases). There are 15 residues in the CDR3. The germline gives CDR1 SQVTM, CDR2 ANQGSEA. In DNA, the CDR3 is TGCAGCGTTGATGGGTTAGGAGGGCCAGGGAACACTGAAGCTTTC. It codes for CSVDGLGGPGNTEAF.

In this sample, this clonotype turned up many times. Germline is not matched at one junction end, which may reflect a read error. V is TRBV2 and J is TRBJ1-2; a possible D gene is TRBD1 (6 bases). Germline lookup yields CDR1 SNHLY and CDR2 FYNNEI. The CDR3 consists of 13 residues. In nucleotides, the CDR3 is TGTGCCGGCAGTGCAGGGGAGTACTATGGCTACACCTTC. Its translation is CAGSAGEYYGYTF. The variable domain in full, completed from reference TRBV2 and TRBJ1-2, reads EPEVTQTPSHQVTQMGQEVILRCVPISNHLYFYWYRQILGQKVEFLVSFYNNEISEKSEIFDDQFSVERPDGSNFTLKIRSTKLEDSAMYFCAGSAGEYYGYTFGSGTRLTVV.

This sequence joins TRBV12-3 or TRBV12-4 and TRBJ2-5, with no clear D. This CDR3 has 13 amino acids. V gave up 5 bases and J gave up 5 bases, with 12 bases separating them. CDR3 coding DNA: TGTGCCAGCAGTCGTAAGGTCTGGGAGACCCAGTACTTC. It is translated as CASSRKVWETQYF.

In its sample, this clonotype was seen many times. The V call is TRBV11-2, the J call TRBJ2-7; D is perhaps TRBD2 (7 bases). V lost 5 bases and J 6 bases, leaving 20 bases between the germline ends. The CDR3 consists of 15 residues. Germline V gives CDR1 SGHAT, CDR2 FQNNGV. CDR3 loop: CASSTGEGQFSEQYF. In DNA, the CDR3 is TGTGCCAGCAGCACCGGGGAGGGACAATTCTCCGAGCAGTACTTC.

This rearrangement joins TRBV29-1 to TRBJ2-7; 9 bases agree with TRBD1. The CDR3 sequence is 14 residues long. From germline, CDR1 is SQVTM and CDR2 ANQGSEA. With 4 bases clipped from V and 6 bases from J, the junction kept 10 bases outside the gene matches. The CDR3 loop reads CSVAPGQGLGEQYF. CDR3 bases: TGCAGCGTTGCCCCGGGACAGGGCCTGGGCGAGCAGTACTTC.

The chain has TRBV10-3 and TRBJ2-7; possibly TRBD1 or TRBD2 for D (5 bases each). V lost 7 bases to trimming and J lost 2 bases, with 12 bases between them. CDR3 length: 13 amino acids. Germline CDR1 reads ENHRY; CDR2 reads SYGVKD. DNA for the CDR3: TGTGCCATCAAACCCGGGACCGCCTACGAGCAGTACTTC. Translating gives CAIKPGTAYEQYF.

The sample holds a few counts of this clonotype. With a much larger clone just one base away, this may be a read error. This sequence joins TRBV29-1 and TRBJ1-1; D is perhaps TRBD1 (5 bases). Germline CDR1 and CDR2: SQVTM and ANQGSEA. The CDR3 loop spans 14 amino acids. In DNA form, the CDR3 reads TGCAGTGCAACCAATCCCGGGGGGACCACTGAAGCTTTCTTT. This codes for CSATNPGGTTEAFF.

This clonotype was observed at least ten times. This sequence joins TRBV7-2 and TRBJ2-5, with D possibly called TRBD1 or TRBD2 (6 bases each). The CDR3 has 14 amino acids. CDR1 and CDR2 from the germline V gene are SGHTA and FQGNSA. V was cut by 5 bases and J by 5 bases, with 15 bases left in between. CDR3 in amino acids: CASSPPGARETQYF. The DNA for the CDR3 is TGTGCCAGCAGCCCCCCGGGGGCCCGGGAGACCCAGTACTTC.

This clonotype was picked up many times. The genes are TRBV2 and TRBJ2-5; D gene uncertain. Germline V gives CDR1 SNHLY, CDR2 FYNNEI. The CDR3 extends over 12 amino acids. Trimming left V 4 bases short and J 5 bases short, with 8 bases between. The chain's CDR3 is CASSAFVETQYF. In DNA form, the CDR3 reads TGTGCCAGCAGTGCGTTTGTGGAGACCCAGTACTTC.

The CDR3 sequence: CASSCDTGELFF. DNA for the CDR3: TGTGCCAGCAGCTGTGACACCGGGGAGCTGTTTTTT. The rearrangement joins TRBV11-3 to TRBJ2-2; D is undetermined. The CDR3 is 12 residues long. Germline V gene data show CDR1 as SGHNT and CDR2 as YENEEA. The V end was cut by 4 bases, the J end by 3 bases, with 3 bases between.

The table lists this clonotype with many counts. This chain links TRBV13 with TRBJ2-7; D unclear. V lost 3 bases, J lost 6 bases, and 15 bases lay in between. From germline, CDR1 is PRHDT and CDR2 FYEKMQ (reference sequence). This CDR3 has 14 amino acids. The CDR3 sequence is CASSLGLSLGEQYF. CDR3 DNA: TGTGCCAGCAGCTTGGGCCTCTCCTTGGGCGAGCAGTACTTC.

This chain joins TRBV7-9 and TRBJ2-7, with D maybe TRBD2 (5 bases). CDR1 is SEHNR, CDR2 FQNEAQ, per germline (reference sequence). This CDR3 is 15 amino acids long. With 2 bases removed from V and 3 bases from J, the gap between germline ends came to 14 bases. Written as DNA, the CDR3 is TGTGCCAGCAGCTTACAGACTGACTATGGCTACGAGCAGTACTTC. This gives the protein CASSLQTDYGYEQYF.

In DNA, the CDR3 is TGTGCCAGCAGTTCAAGGACAGGGGTCGAGTTCCGTAGCAATCAGCCCCAGCATTTT. It translates to CASSSRTGVEFRSNQPQHF. The chain employs TRBV12-3 or TRBV12-4 and TRBJ1-5; 9 nucleotides align to TRBD1. This CDR3 is 19 amino acids long. Trimming at V came to 4 bases and at J to 0 bases, leaving 13 bases not matched to a gene.

There are many counts of this clonotype. Compared with germline, one end of the junction differs, possibly owing to a read error. The chain carries TRBV29-1 and TRBJ1-2; D is ambiguous. Germline V CDR1 and CDR2: SQVTM, ANQGSEA. This CDR3 has 11 amino acids. The CDR3 region is CSVEIRRQAGF. CDR3 DNA sequence: TGCAGCGTTGAAATAAGGCGGCAGGCGGGCTTC.

This clonotype was found many times. The V gene is TRBV7-2, the J gene TRBJ2-7, with D possibly being TRBD1 or TRBD2 (6 bases each). Trimming removed 1 base from V and 4 bases from J, with 17 bases in between. Germline CDR1 and CDR2: SGHTA and FQGNSA. The CDR3 length is 16 residues. CDR3 DNA: TGTGCCAGCAGCTTAGGAACGGGGGCAGGAACTTACGAGCAGTACTTC. It specifies CASSLGTGAGTYEQYF. Drawing the rest from reference TRBV7-2 and TRBJ2-7, the complete variable domain is GAGVSQSPSNKVTEKGKDVELRCDPISGHTALYWYRQSLGQGLEFLIYFQGNSAPDKSGLPSDRFSAERTGGSVSTLTIQRTQQEDSAVYLCASSLGTGAGTYEQYFGPGTRLTVT.

This clonotype was seen ten or more times. The gene calls are TRBV29-1 and TRBJ2-7, with 13 bases that match TRBD2. Losses at the gene ends were 5 bases for V and 0 bases for J; bases not matched to a gene: 7. Germline lookup yields CDR1 SQVTM and CDR2 ANQGSEA. The CDR3 covers 16 residues. Here the CDR3 DNA reads TGCAGCGTTCTGGGGACTAGCGGGACTAACTCCTACGAGCAGTACTTC. This encodes CSVLGTSGTNSYEQYF.

The table lists this clonotype with a few counts. This sequence joins TRBV7-8 and TRBJ1-5, with a weak D call TRBD1 (5 bases). The CDR3 runs to 18 residues. With 11 bases removed from V and 2 bases from J, the gap between germline ends came to 28 bases. The germline V gene encodes CDR1 SGHVS and CDR2 FQNEAQ. The CDR3 protein is CAWSVWRAGRLGNQPQHF. In DNA, the CDR3 is TGTGCCTGGAGTGTTTGGCGGGCAGGGAGGTTGGGCAATCAGCCCCAGCATTTT.